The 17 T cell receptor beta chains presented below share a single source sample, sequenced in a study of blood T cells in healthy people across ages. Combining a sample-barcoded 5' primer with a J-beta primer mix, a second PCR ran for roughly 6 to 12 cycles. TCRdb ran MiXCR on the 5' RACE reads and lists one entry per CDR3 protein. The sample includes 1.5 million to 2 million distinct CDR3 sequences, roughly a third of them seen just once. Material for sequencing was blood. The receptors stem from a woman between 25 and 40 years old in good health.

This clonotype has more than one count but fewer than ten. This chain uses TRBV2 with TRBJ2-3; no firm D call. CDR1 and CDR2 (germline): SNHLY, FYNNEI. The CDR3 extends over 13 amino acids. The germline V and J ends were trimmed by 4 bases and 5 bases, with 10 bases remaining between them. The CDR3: CASSGGVIDTQYF. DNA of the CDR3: TGTGCCAGCAGTGGAGGAGTAATAGATACGCAGTATTTT.

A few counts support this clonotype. The CDR3: CASSKGSPGPLQGVYGYTF. DNA for the CDR3: TGTGCCAGCAGCAAAGGTTCTCCGGGACCGCTGCAAGGGGTCTATGGCTACACCTTC. The chain is built from TRBV21-1 and TRBJ1-2; TRBD1 reflects the table's D call only, with no check against the DNA. TRBV21-1 is recorded as a pseudogene. The CDR3 has 19 residues.

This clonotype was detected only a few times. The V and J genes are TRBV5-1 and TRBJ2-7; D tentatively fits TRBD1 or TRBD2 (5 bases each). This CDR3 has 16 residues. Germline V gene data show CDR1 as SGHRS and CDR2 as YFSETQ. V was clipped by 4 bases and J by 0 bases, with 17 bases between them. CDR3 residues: CASSTGRGLSSYEQYF. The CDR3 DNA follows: TGCGCCAGCAGCACGGGACGGGGATTAAGCTCCTACGAGCAGTACTTC. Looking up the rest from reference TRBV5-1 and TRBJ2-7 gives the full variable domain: KAGVTQTPRYLIKTRGQQVTLSCSPISGHRSVSWYQQTPGQGLQFLFEYFSETQRNKGNFPGRFSGRQFSNSRSEMNVSTLELGDSALYLCASSTGRGLSSYEQYFGPGTRLTVT.

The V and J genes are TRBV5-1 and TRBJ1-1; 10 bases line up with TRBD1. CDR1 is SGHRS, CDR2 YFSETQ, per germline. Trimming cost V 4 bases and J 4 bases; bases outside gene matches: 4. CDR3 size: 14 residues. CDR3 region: CASSIDRGRTEAFF. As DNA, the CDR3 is TGCGCCAGCAGCATAGACAGGGGGCGCACTGAAGCTTTCTTT.

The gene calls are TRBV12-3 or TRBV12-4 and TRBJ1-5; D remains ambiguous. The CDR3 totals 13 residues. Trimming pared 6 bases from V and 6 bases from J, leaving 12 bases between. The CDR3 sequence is CASSRGRSQPQHF. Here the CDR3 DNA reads TGTGCCAGCAGCCGGGGAAGGAGTCAGCCCCAGCATTTT.

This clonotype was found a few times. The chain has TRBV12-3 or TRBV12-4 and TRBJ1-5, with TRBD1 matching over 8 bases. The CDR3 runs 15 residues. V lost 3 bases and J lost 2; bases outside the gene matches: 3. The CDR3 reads CASSFRGQGNQPQHF. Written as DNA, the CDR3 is TGTGCCAGCAGTTTTAGGGGACAGGGCAATCAGCCCCAGCATTTT.

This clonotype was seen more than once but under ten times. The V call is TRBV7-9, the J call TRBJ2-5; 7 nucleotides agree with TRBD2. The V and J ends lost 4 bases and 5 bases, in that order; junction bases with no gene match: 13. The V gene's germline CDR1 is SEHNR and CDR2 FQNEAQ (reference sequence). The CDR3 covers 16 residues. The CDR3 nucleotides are TGTGCCAGCAGCTCCACGGGGGGTGGAGGTTCGGAGACCCAGTACTTC. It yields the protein CASSSTGGGGSETQYF.

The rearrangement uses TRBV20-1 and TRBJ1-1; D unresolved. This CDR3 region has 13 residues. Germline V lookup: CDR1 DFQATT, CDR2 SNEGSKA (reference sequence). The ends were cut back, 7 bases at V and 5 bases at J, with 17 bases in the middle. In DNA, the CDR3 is TGCAGTGTTCCGGGTACCGTGAGGACTGAAGCTTTCTTT. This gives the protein CSVPGTVRTEAFF.

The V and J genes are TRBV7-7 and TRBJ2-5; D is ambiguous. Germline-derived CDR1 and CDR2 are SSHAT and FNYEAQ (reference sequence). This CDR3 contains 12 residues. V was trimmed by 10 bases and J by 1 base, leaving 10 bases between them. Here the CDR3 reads CAKGPLQETQYF. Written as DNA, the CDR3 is TGTGCCAAGGGCCCGCTCCAAGAGACCCAGTACTTC.

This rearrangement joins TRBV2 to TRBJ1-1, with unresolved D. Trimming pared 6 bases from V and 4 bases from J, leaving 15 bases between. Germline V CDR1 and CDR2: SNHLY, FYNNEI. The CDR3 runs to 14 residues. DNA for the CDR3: TGTGCCAGCAGACGACCCGCAAGGGCCACTGAAGCTTTCTTT. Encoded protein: CASRRPARATEAFF.

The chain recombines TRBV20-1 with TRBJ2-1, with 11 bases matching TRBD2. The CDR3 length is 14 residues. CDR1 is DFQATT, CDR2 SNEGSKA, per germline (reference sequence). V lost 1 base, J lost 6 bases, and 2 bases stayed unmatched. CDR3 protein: CSARVSGRANEQFF. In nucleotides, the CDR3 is TGCAGTGCTAGAGTTAGCGGGAGGGCCAATGAGCAGTTCTTC.

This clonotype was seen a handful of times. CDR3 loop: CASSFIYREPPLHF. The CDR3 coding sequence is TGTGCCAGCAGTTTCATATACAGGGAACCACCCCTCCACTTT. The V and J genes are TRBV28 and TRBJ1-6; possibly TRBD1 for D (6 bases). The CDR3 covers 14 residues. The V gene lost 3 bases and the J gene lost 11 bases, with 14 bases spanning the gap. CDR1 MDHEN and CDR2 SYDVKM come from the germline V gene.

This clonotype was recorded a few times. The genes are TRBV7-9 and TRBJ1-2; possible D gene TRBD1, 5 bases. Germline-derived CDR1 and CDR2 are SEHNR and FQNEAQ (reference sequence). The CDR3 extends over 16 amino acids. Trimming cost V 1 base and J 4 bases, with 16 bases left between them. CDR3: CASSLGPKFGTYGYTF. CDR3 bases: TGTGCCAGCAGCTTAGGACCGAAGTTCGGGACCTATGGCTACACCTTC.

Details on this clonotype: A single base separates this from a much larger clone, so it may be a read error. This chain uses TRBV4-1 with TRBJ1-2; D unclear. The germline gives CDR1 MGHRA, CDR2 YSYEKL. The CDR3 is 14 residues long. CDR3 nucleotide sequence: TGCGCCAGCAGCCAAGCAGCGGGAAACTATGGCAACACCTTC. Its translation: CASSQAAGNYGNTF.

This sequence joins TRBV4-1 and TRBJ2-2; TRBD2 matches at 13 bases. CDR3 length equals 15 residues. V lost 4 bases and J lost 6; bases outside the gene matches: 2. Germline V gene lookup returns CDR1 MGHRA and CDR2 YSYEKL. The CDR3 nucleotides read TGCGCCAGCAGCCGGACTAGCGGGAGCGCCGGGGAGCTGTTTTTT. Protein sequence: CASSRTSGSAGELFF.

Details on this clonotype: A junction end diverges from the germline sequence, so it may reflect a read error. The CDR3 sequence: CAVRGQVANYGYTF. The CDR3 DNA is TGTGCCGTCAGGGGACAGGTAGCTAACTATGGCTACACCTTC. The chain has TRBV10-3 and TRBJ1-2; 8 nucleotides align to TRBD1. The CDR3 has 14 amino acids. CDR1 and CDR2 from the germline V gene are ENHRY and SYGVKD.

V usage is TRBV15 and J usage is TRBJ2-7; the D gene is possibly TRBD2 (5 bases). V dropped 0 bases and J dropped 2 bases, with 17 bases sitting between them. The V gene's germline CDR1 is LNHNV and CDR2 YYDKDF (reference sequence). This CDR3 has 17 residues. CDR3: CATSREKLTAAAYEQYF. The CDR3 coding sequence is TGTGCCACCAGCAGAGAGAAACTCACCGCAGCGGCCTACGAGCAGTACTTC.